These 8 T cell receptor beta chains originate from one sample sequenced in a study of PD-L1 blockade in urothelial cancer. The data were produced by immunoSEQ multiplex PCR, yet TCRdb's version contains in-frame clones alone and is incomplete. Counted here are about 84,000 clones, around 76% occurring once; the ten biggest clones make up around a tenth. The sequences come from PBMCs, collected around atezolizumab (anti-PD-L1) treatment. The source is a man between 65 and 80 years old with urothelial cancer.

The chain employs TRBV6-6 and TRBJ2-5, with TRBD2 identical over 7 bases. Per germline, CDR1 MNHNY and CDR2 SVGAGI (reference sequence). Germline trimming cut 6 bases from V and 3 bases from J; bases unmatched to any gene: 1. The CDR3 contains 12 residues. CDR3 nucleotide sequence: TGTGCCAGCAGGAGCGGGGAAGAGACCCAGTACTTC. Residues: CASRSGEETQYF.

This chain uses TRBV19 with TRBJ2-5, with D maybe TRBD2 (6 bases). The V gene lost 5 bases and the J gene lost 5 bases, with 15 bases spanning the gap. Germline V gives CDR1 LNHDA, CDR2 SQIVND (reference sequence). This CDR3 has 14 amino acids. The CDR3 here is CASSPILLAETQYF. The CDR3 DNA reads as TGTGCCAGTAGTCCCATCCTTCTAGCGGAGACCCAGTACTTC. Full variable domain (remainder filled in from reference TRBV19 and TRBJ2-5): DGGITQSPKYLFRKEGQNVTLSCEQNLNHDAMYWYRQDPGQGLRLIYYSQIVNDFQKGDIAEGYSVSREKKESFPLTVTSAQKNPTAFYLCASSPILLAETQYFGPGTRLLVL.

About this clone itself: In the same sample, other DNA sequences code for this CDR3. The gene calls are TRBV7-9 and TRBJ2-5; possible D gene TRBD2, 5 bases. The CDR3 extends over 13 amino acids. Germline V gives CDR1 SEHNR, CDR2 FQNEAQ (reference sequence). V gave up 5 bases and J gave up 4 bases, with 11 bases separating them. The CDR3: CASSLGRGETQYF. The CDR3 nucleotides read TGTGCCAGCAGCCTAGGGAGAGGAGAGACCCAGTACTTC.

The gene calls are TRBV6-4 and TRBJ1-2, with a possible D match to TRBD1 (6 bases). This CDR3 contains 13 residues. Germline CDR1 reads MRHNA; CDR2 reads SNTAGT. Trimming took off 6 bases at V and 8 bases at J, with 16 bases between the two ends. The CDR3 nucleotides read TGTGCCAGCAGAGACACAGGGAGGGGCGGCTACACCTTC. Encoded protein: CASRDTGRGGYTF.

This clone occurred a few times. The chain joins TRBV6-5 to TRBJ1-1; 7 positions match TRBD1. V lost 0 bases, J lost 2 bases, and 3 bases stayed unmatched. From germline, CDR1 is MNHEY and CDR2 SVGAGI. This CDR3 region has 15 residues. CDR3 region: CASSYSSGGNTEAFF. CDR3 DNA: TGTGCCAGCAGTTACTCATCAGGGGGAAACACTGAAGCTTTCTTT.

This clone was detected only a few times. This rearrangement joins TRBV27 to TRBJ1-1, with 8 bases matching TRBD1. V lost 3 bases to trimming and J lost 1 base; unmatched junction nucleotides: 4. The CDR3 extends over 15 amino acids. Germline V gene lookup returns CDR1 MNHEY and CDR2 SMNVEV (reference sequence). The CDR3 DNA is TGTGCCAGCAGTTTTACCGGGACAGGGAACACTGAAGCTTTCTTT. This translates into CASSFTGTGNTEAFF.

The V and J genes are TRBV7-8 and TRBJ1-5; D might be TRBD1 (6 bases). The CDR3 is 16 amino acids. CDR1 and CDR2 (germline): SGHVS, FQNEAQ. Trimming stripped 1 base from V and 0 bases from J, with 10 bases between. The CDR3 nucleotides read TGTGCCAGCAGCTTAGAGACAGGATATAGCAATCAGCCCCAGCATTTT. Amino acids: CASSLETGYSNQPQHF. Using reference TRBV7-8 and TRBJ1-5 for the parts outside the CDR3, the full variable domain is GAGVSQSPRYKVAKRGQDVALRCDPISGHVSLFWYQQALGQGPEFLTYFQNEAQLDKSGLPSDRFFAERPEGSVSTLKIQRTQQEDSAVYLCASSLETGYSNQPQHFGDGTRLSIL.

The chain uses TRBV7-9 and TRBJ2-1; 10 bases line up with TRBD2. Per the germline V gene, CDR1 is SEHNR and CDR2 is FQNEAQ (reference sequence). The ends lost 1 base at V and 10 bases at J; junction bases unmatched: 4. This CDR3 has 14 residues. The CDR3 spells CASSLGLAGHEQFF. The DNA of the CDR3 is TGTGCCAGCAGCTTAGGACTAGCGGGCCACGAGCAGTTCTTC.